The source of this TCR beta chain is a study of memory B cells and T cells in multiple sclerosis. Per the germline V gene, CDR1 is SGHTS and CDR2 is YDEGEE. CDR3 length: 15 residues. Study observations and caveats: Normalization was needed because clone-set size differences affected shared clonotype counts.

Separate sequencing covered autoproliferating (CFSE-dim) and non-proliferating (CFSE-high) T cells from stimulus-free culture. Replicate wells were pooled after around seven days of stimulus-free culture of around 54 million CFSE-labeled PBMCs. CFSE at 0.45 to 0.65 uM labeled the PBMCs, which were then cultured unstimulated. Measured with immunoSEQ multiplex PCR; TCRdb has only the in-frame clones, and not every one. The sample lists about 46,000 clones, over 70% seen once, with 0.9% to 1.3% in the top ten. In regard to this clone: Antigen: not known. The junction differs from germline at one of its ends, possibly a read error.

What was sequenced was PBMCs from blood kept in culture. The sequence came from a human donor with multiple sclerosis. The V gene is TRBV5-8, the J gene TRBJ2-7; D could derive from TRBD1 or TRBD2 (6 bases each). The CDR3 sequence is CASIPIGGGPGSLNF. The DNA of the CDR3 is TGTGCCAGCATCCCTATTGGAGGGGGACCCGGTTCTCTTAACTTC.